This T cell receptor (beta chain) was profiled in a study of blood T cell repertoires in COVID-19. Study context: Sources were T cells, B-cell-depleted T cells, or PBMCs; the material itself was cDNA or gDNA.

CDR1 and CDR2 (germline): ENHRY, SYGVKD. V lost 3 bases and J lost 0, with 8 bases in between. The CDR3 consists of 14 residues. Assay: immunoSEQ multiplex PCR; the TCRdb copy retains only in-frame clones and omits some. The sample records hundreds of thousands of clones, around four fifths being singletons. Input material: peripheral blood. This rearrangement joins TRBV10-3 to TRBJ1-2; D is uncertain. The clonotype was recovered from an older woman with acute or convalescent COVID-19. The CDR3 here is CAISDRLANYGYTF. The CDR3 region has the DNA TGTGCCATCAGTGACAGGTTAGCTAACTATGGCTACACCTTC.